This T cell receptor (beta chain) was obtained from a study of blood T cell repertoires in COVID-19. Background on the study: Whether acute or convalescent, the COVID-19 samples came from the United States, Italy and Spain. PBMCs, B-cell-depleted T cells, or T cells were the source of the cDNA or gDNA that made up the material.

Per the authors' pipeline: It was from reference gene primer amplification that nucleated cell counts were estimated. Produced via immunoSEQ multiplex PCR; TCRdb's table is partial and in-frame only. From that table come the V and J calls and clone size; the DNA was used to work out D and trimming. The data show over 200,000 clones, about 89% seen once. The CDR3 is made up of 17 amino acids. Per the germline V gene, CDR1 is MDHEN and CDR2 is SYDVKM. Trimming shortened V by 4 bases and J by 2 bases, and 18 bases separated the two germline ends. The sequence came from a woman aged 45-60 years with acute or convalescent COVID-19. The chain recombines TRBV28 with TRBJ2-1; a possible D gene is TRBD2 (5 bases). Sequencing was done on a sample of peripheral blood. CDR3 nucleotide sequence: TGTGCCAGCAGTTCGTTAGGCGGGTCACTTACCTACAATGAGCAGTTCTTC. Protein sequence: CASSSLGGSLTYNEQFF.